Sequencing of this TCR beta chain was carried out in a study of blood T cell repertoires in COVID-19. Across the study: Some COVID-19 samples were acute and others convalescent; all came from the United States, Italy and Spain. PBMCs, B-cell-depleted T cells, or T cells were the source of the cDNA or gDNA that made up the material.

Per germline, CDR1 LNHDA and CDR2 SQIVND (reference sequence). V was cut by 5 bases and J by 0 bases, with 14 bases left in between. This CDR3 region has 16 residues. The assay was immunoSEQ multiplex PCR, and TCRdb's table has in-frame clones only and misses some. The data hold about 210,000 clones, with roughly four fifths observed a single time. Ages ranged from about 18 to 100 years, with residence in about two dozen US areas. This TCR was recovered from a man aged 40-49 years who had recovered from COVID-19. The rearrangement links TRBV19 to TRBJ1-5, with D maybe TRBD1 (5 bases). Sequencing input: PBMCs or T cells enriched from blood (not recorded which). The CDR3 nucleotides read TGTGCCAGTAGTGGGCCGTTCAGGGTTAGCAATCAGCCCCAGCATTTT. Translation: CASSGPFRVSNQPQHF.